The 14 T cell receptor beta chains below were found in one sample sequenced in a study of T cell changes during pregnancy in multiple sclerosis. TCRdb's copy holds only in-frame clones and misses some; the assay was immunoSEQ multiplex PCR. The table includes tens of thousands of clones, about 88% detected once. The starting material was CD8+ T cells from peripheral blood mononuclear cells, obtained before pregnancy. These receptors all come from a female donor with multiple sclerosis, enrolled in a pregnancy study.

J is TRBJ2-2 and V is TRBV6-5; no definite D call. The CDR3 has 15 amino acids. Germline CDR1 reads MNHEY; CDR2 reads SVGAGI. V was cut by 0 bases and J by 0 bases, with 5 bases left in between. The CDR3 protein is CASSYSQTNTGELFF. CDR3 nucleotide sequence: TGTGCCAGCAGTTACTCCCAGACGAACACCGGGGAGCTGTTTTTT.

The chain combines TRBV5-4 with TRBJ1-2; 9 bases are shared with TRBD1. Germline-derived CDR1 and CDR2 are SGHNT and YYREEE (reference sequence). The CDR3 contains 16 residues. J lost 0 bases, V lost 2 bases, and 5 bases had no gene match. CDR3 loop: CASSFWDRVANYGYTF. The CDR3 DNA sequence: TGTGCCAGCAGCTTCTGGGACAGGGTGGCTAACTATGGCTACACCTTC. Supplemented by reference TRBV5-4 and TRBJ1-2, the full variable domain reads ETGVTQSPTHLIKTRGQQVTLRCSSQSGHNTVSWYQQALGQGPQFIFQYYREEENGRGNFPPRFSGLQFPNYSSELNVNALELDDSALYLCASSFWDRVANYGYTFGSGTRLTVV.

In its sample, this clone was seen once. CDR3 region: CASSGAGRPYGYTF. CDR3 bases: TGTGCCAGCAGCGGTGCGGGACGCCCCTATGGCTACACCTTC. This sequence joins TRBV9 and TRBJ1-2; maybe TRBD1 (5 bases). Trimming stripped 3 bases from V and 4 bases from J, with 13 bases between. The CDR3 extends over 14 amino acids. Germline lookup yields CDR1 SGDLS and CDR2 YYNGEE.

CDR3 sequence: CASSLVGTDENTEAFF. The CDR3, as DNA: TGTGCCAGCAGCTTAGTCGGGACAGACGAAAACACTGAAGCTTTCTTT. This sequence joins TRBV11-2 and TRBJ1-1; 7 bases agree with TRBD1. From germline, CDR1 is SGHAT and CDR2 FQNNGV. V lost 1 base and J lost 2; bases outside the gene matches: 7. This CDR3 region has 16 residues.

J is TRBJ1-1 and V is TRBV28; D uncertain. Per germline, CDR1 MDHEN and CDR2 SYDVKM. The CDR3 extends over 11 amino acids. The CDR3 bases are TGTGCGATGAAGAGGTGGACTGAAGCTTTCTTT. Protein: CAMKRWTEAFF.

The chain employs TRBV4-3 and TRBJ1-2, with D unclear. CDR1 LGHNA and CDR2 YSLEER come from the germline V gene. The CDR3 sequence is 14 residues long. V lost 3 bases and J lost 7, with 15 bases in between. This CDR3 is CASSQRWEGSGYTF. The CDR3 DNA reads TGCGCCAGCAGCCAGAGGTGGGAGGGCAGTGGCTACACCTTC.

This chain links TRBV18 with TRBJ2-5, with D uncertain. This CDR3 contains 15 residues. CDR1 and CDR2 (germline): KGHSH, LQKENI. Trimming removed 2 bases at V and 0 bases at J, with 10 bases between. DNA for the CDR3: TGTGCCAGCTCACCAATCACAACAAACCAAGAGACCCAGTACTTC. Its translation is CASSPITTNQETQYF.

The J gene is TRBJ1-2, the V gene TRBV10-3; D gene uncertain. Germline-derived CDR1 and CDR2 are ENHRY and SYGVKD. The CDR3 runs 11 residues. V was shortened by 2 bases and J by 8 bases, with 6 bases between the two germline ends. CDR3 region: CAISEPRGYTF. The CDR3 nucleotides are TGTGCCATCAGTGAGCCTAGGGGCTACACCTTC.

This clone was counted once. The chain carries TRBV9 and TRBJ1-3; D possibly corresponds to TRBD1 (6 bases). This CDR3 has 15 residues. V lost 3 bases and J lost 0, with 10 bases in between. Germline V gene lookup returns CDR1 SGDLS and CDR2 YYNGEE. Here the CDR3 DNA reads TGTGCCAGCAGCGGGACAGAATACTCTGGAAACACCATATATTTT. Its protein product is CASSGTEYSGNTIYF.

V usage is TRBV10-3 and J usage is TRBJ1-2; D unclear. V was clipped by 8 bases and J by 8 bases, with 15 bases between them. The CDR3 runs 12 residues. Germline V gene data show CDR1 as ENHRY and CDR2 as SYGVKD. CDR3 amino acids: CAIGPPSTGYTF. The CDR3 DNA reads TGTGCCATCGGGCCTCCGTCTACCGGCTACACCTTC.

The table lists this clone with a few counts. The chain is built from TRBV11-2 and TRBJ2-7; 9 nucleotides align to TRBD1. Germline CDR1 and CDR2: SGHAT and FQNNGV. The junction had 11 bases not matched to a gene; V was cut back by 6 bases and J by 5 bases. The CDR3 is 15 residues long. CDR3: CASSSAGTGQDEQYF. CDR3 coding DNA: TGTGCCAGCAGTTCGGCCGGGACAGGGCAGGACGAGCAGTACTTC. Based on the CDR3 plus reference TRBV11-2 and TRBJ2-7, the full variable domain is EAGVAQSPRYKIIEKRQSVAFWCNPISGHATLYWYQQILGQGPKLLIQFQNNGVVDDSQLPKDRFSAERLKGVDSTLKIQPAKLEDSAVYLCASSSAGTGQDEQYFGPGTRLTVT.

This chain joins TRBV7-3 and TRBJ2-1; no clear D gene. Trimming shortened V by 2 bases and J by 2 bases, and 13 bases separated the two germline ends. Germline CDR1 and CDR2: SGHTA and FQGTGA. The CDR3 covers 16 residues. CDR3 protein: CASSLAFEVAYNEQFF. The CDR3 nucleotides are TGTGCCAGCAGCTTAGCGTTTGAGGTCGCCTACAATGAGCAGTTCTTC.

The chain has TRBV7-8 and TRBJ2-7; TRBD1 is a possible D gene (5 bases). The germline V gene has CDR1 SGHVS and CDR2 FQNEAQ. The CDR3 has 14 amino acids. With 1 base removed from V and 4 bases from J, the gap between germline ends came to 11 bases. CDR3 DNA: TGTGCCAGCAGCTTAGAAGGGGTCACTTACGAGCAGTACTTC. This translates into CASSLEGVTYEQYF.

The chain employs TRBV27 and TRBJ1-3; TRBD1 aligns across 11 bases. From germline, CDR1 is MNHEY and CDR2 SMNVEV (reference sequence). The CDR3 is 16 residues long. Trimming took 5 bases from V and 6 from J; bases not matched to a gene: 9. The CDR3 DNA reads TGTGCCAGCAGTCATCAGGACAGGGGGCAGAAAAACACCATATATTTT. Translated, it gives CASSHQDRGQKNTIYF.